Listed below are T cell receptor beta chains from one sample, sequenced in a study of blood T cell repertoires in COVID-19. Sequencing used immunoSEQ multiplex PCR; TCRdb keeps in-frame clones, though not all of them. The sample consists of about 82,000 clones, 80% of them appearing once. The sample comprised peripheral blood. The receptors here all came from a middle-aged woman with active or convalescent COVID-19. CDR3s include the opening cysteine and the closing phenylalanine or tryptophan. D genes are given only for firm matches. The size entry is marked missing in some rows and otherwise reads once, few, many or a size class.

TRBV18	TRBJ1-5	14	.	.	TGTGCCAGCTCACCGGGGGGGGGCAATCAGCCCCAGCATTTT	CASSPGGGNQPQHF
TRBV27	TRBJ2-7	14	.	TRBD1	TGTGCCAGCAGTTGGGGACAGGGGCCCTACGAGCAGTACTTC	CASSWGQGPYEQYF
TRBV4-2	TRBJ2-7	15	.	TRBD2	TGTGCCAGTACAGCCTCTACTAGCGCCGCCTACGAGCAGTACTTC	CASTASTSAAYEQYF
TRBV7-2	TRBJ2-1	16	.	TRBD2	TGTGCCAGCAGCTTACTACTAGCGGGGAAGCGTGATGAGCAGTTCTTC	CASSLLLAGKRDEQFF
TRBV21-1	TRBJ2-7	13	.	.	TGTGCCAGCAGCAACAGGCCCTCCTACGAGCAGTACTTC	CASSNRPSYEQYF
TRBV12-3/TRBV12-4	TRBJ2-7	13	.	.	TGTGCCAGCAGTCGGACAACCTCCTACGAGCAGTACTTC	CASSRTTSYEQYF
TRBV28	TRBJ2-2	15	once	.	TGTGCCAGCAGTATCCGCACGGGTTACACCGGGGAGCTGTTTTTT	CASSIRTGYTGELFF
TRBV7-8	TRBJ1-2	14	.	TRBD1	TGTGCCAGCAGCTTAGCCCAGGGGGCTGGAGGCTACACCTTC	CASSLAQGAGGYTF
TRBV29-1	TRBJ1-2	13	few	TRBD1	TGCAGCGTTGCACAGGGGGCGAACTATGGCTACACCTTC	CSVAQGANYGYTF
TRBV18	TRBJ1-4	15	.	TRBD1	TGTGCCAGCTCACCCCAGGGGGCGTCTAATGAAAAACTGTTTTTT	CASSPQGASNEKLFF
TRBV7-9	TRBJ1-6	11	.	.	TGTGCCAGCAGTTCAAATTCACCCCTCCACTTT	CASSSNSPLHF
TRBV7-2	TRBJ2-1	18	.	TRBD2	TGTGCCAGCAGGCCCCACCTAGAGGGGGCCCCACTAGCGGGAGAATGGTTCTTC	CASRPHLEGAPLAGEWFF
TRBV4-3	TRBJ2-1	17	.	TRBD2	TGCGCCAGCAGCCAAGATCCTTGGGCTAGCGGTTACAATGAGCAGTTCTTC	CASSQDPWASGYNEQFF
TRBV6-5	TRBJ1-4	13	.	.	TGTGCCAGCAATCACAGGGATAATGAAAAACTGTTTTTT	CASNHRDNEKLFF
TRBV6-5	TRBJ1-1	12	.	.	TGTGCCAGCAGGCGGGTGGCCCCCGAAGCTTTCTTT	CASRRVAPEAFF
TRBV7-9	TRBJ2-1	16	.	TRBD1	TGTGCCAGCAGCTTACGGGACAGCAGCTCCTACAATGAGCAGTTCTTC	CASSLRDSSSYNEQFF
TRBV4-1	TRBJ1-5	15	.	.	TGCGCCAGCAGCCAAGATACACCTAGCAATCAGCCCCAGCATTTT	CASSQDTPSNQPQHF
TRBV29-1	TRBJ1-1	11	.	.	TGCAGCGCGGAGCTGAACACTGAAGCTTTCTTT	CSAELNTEAFF
TRBV2	TRBJ1-6	14	.	TRBD1	TGTGCCAGCAAGTGGACAGGAGCTAATTCACCCCTCCACTTT	CASKWTGANSPLHF
TRBV3-1/TRBV3-2	TRBJ2-7	16	.	TRBD1	TGTGCCAGCAGCCAGAGCCGACAGGGGGCCTCCTACGAGCAGTACTTC	CASSQSRQGASYEQYF
TRBV19	TRBJ1-2	14	.	.	TGTGCCAGTAGTAAAGACAGGAGGGGATATGGCTACACCTTC	CASSKDRRGYGYTF
TRBV11-3	TRBJ2-1	11	.	.	TGTGCCAGCAGGTTCAACACTGAGCAGTTCTTC	CASRFNTEQFF
TRBV4-3	TRBJ2-1	17	once	TRBD1	TGCGCCAGCAGCCAAGATTGGACAGGGGGCACTTGGAATGAGCAGTTCTTC	CASSQDWTGGTWNEQFF
TRBV6-5	TRBJ1-1	13	.	.	TGTGCCAGCGGCTTCCTCGGAGACACTGAAGCTTTCTTT	CASGFLGDTEAFF
TRBV28	TRBJ2-3	16	.	TRBD2	TGTGCCAGCTCAACTCCGACTAGCGGGAGCACAGATACGCAGTATTTT	CASSTPTSGSTDTQYF
TRBV28	TRBJ2-7	15	.	.	TGTGCCAGCAGTCTTCCCGGGACGCCCGGGGGCGAGCAGTACTTC	CASSLPGTPGGEQYF
TRBV27	TRBJ2-7	19	.	TRBD2	TGTGCCAGCATATATAGGGGGCCTCTAGCGGGAGGGCCGGGGTACGAGCAGTACTTC	CASIYRGPLAGGPGYEQYF
TRBV29-1	TRBJ2-5	17	once	TRBD2	TGCAGCGTTGAACCCCGTTTCCAGCGGGAGTTGTCAGAGACCCAGTACTTC	CSVEPRFQRELSETQYF
TRBV29-1	TRBJ2-1	16	.	.	TGCAGCGTCCATCACCGGGACTCAATCTCCTACAATGAGCAGTTCTTC	CSVHHRDSISYNEQFF
TRBV7-9	TRBJ2-5	14	.	.	TGTGCCAGCAGCTCGGGACAAGGTCCAGAGACCCAGTACTTC	CASSSGQGPETQYF
TRBV12-5	TRBJ2-3	12	.	TRBD2	TGTGCTAGTGGTTCGGGACTAGCGGACCGTCTTTTT	CASGSGLADRLF
TRBV28	TRBJ2-5	13	.	TRBD1	TGTGCCAGCAGGTACGGACAGGGACAGACCCAGTACTTC	CASRYGQGQTQYF
TRBV6-1	TRBJ1-3	16	.	.	TGTGCCAGCAGTGAAAGGACAACAAATTCAGGAAACACCATATATTTT	CASSERTTNSGNTIYF
TRBV9	TRBJ2-3	16	.	TRBD2	TGTGCCAGCAGCCTCAAGCGGGGAGAGGGCACAGATACGCAGTATTTT	CASSLKRGEGTDTQYF
TRBV10-1	TRBJ2-2	15	.	.	TGCGCCAGCAGTGAAAATCAGGGATGGACCGGGGAGCTGTTTTTT	CASSENQGWTGELFF
TRBV19	TRBJ1-3	15	.	.	TGTGCCAGTAGGTCAACAGGGTTTGGAGGAAACACCATATATTTT	CASRSTGFGGNTIYF
TRBV28	TRBJ1-6	14	.	TRBD1	TGTGCCAGCAGTCCTGGGACAGATAATTCACCCCTCCACTTT	CASSPGTDNSPLHF
TRBV2	TRBJ2-1	13	.	TRBD2	TGTGCCAGCGGACTAGCGGGAGGCAATGAGCAGTTCTTC	CASGLAGGNEQFF
TRBV27	TRBJ2-2	16	.	TRBD2	TGTGCCAGCAGTTTATTGACTAGCGGGAGGGCCTGGGAGCTGTTTTTT	CASSLLTSGRAWELFF
TRBV4-2	TRBJ1-6	15	.	TRBD1	TGTGCCAGCAGCCAAGATCGGGACAGGTCTACCCCCCTCCACTTT	CASSQDRDRSTPLHF
TRBV27	TRBJ2-7	13	.	TRBD2	TGTGCCAGCAGTTGGGGGAGGGCCTACGAGCAGTACTTC	CASSWGRAYEQYF
TRBV27	TRBJ1-4	15	medium-sized	.	TGTGCCAGCAGTCCGAACAGGGAATCGGTTGAAAAACTGTTTTTT	CASSPNRESVEKLFF
TRBV5-6	TRBJ2-7	17	few	.	TGTGCCAGCAGCTCCTTCTCCGGGACACTTTTTCGCTACGAGCAGTACTTC	CASSSFSGTLFRYEQYF
TRBV11-3	TRBJ2-5	16	.	TRBD1	TGTGCCAGCAGCTTACAGCAGGGGGCCTCGGGGGAGACCCAGTACTTC	CASSLQQGASGETQYF
TRBV24-1	TRBJ2-1	16	.	TRBD2	TGTGCCACCAGTGATTTTGGGCGGGGGGGCCGGAATGAGCAGTTCTTC	CATSDFGRGGRNEQFF
TRBV19	TRBJ2-5	16	.	TRBD2	TGTGCCAGTAGTACCGGGACTAGCGGGGGGAAGGAGACCCAGTACTTC	CASSTGTSGGKETQYF
TRBV28	TRBJ2-6	15	.	TRBD1	TGTGCCAGCGGGACAGGGGGCGCTGGGGCCAACGTCCTGACTTTC	CASGTGGAGANVLTF
TRBV7-2	TRBJ2-5	16	few	.	TGTGCCAGCAGCTTATTGTCCAGGGTGGCCCAAGAGACCCAGTACTTC	CASSLLSRVAQETQYF
TRBV28	TRBJ1-6	13	.	.	TGTGCCAGCAGTCCCCAACAGGATTCACCCCTCCACTTT	CASSPQQDSPLHF
TRBV7-2	TRBJ1-5	15	.	TRBD1	TGTGCCAGCAGCTTAGCTCGGGGACAGCATCAGCCCCAGCATTTT	CASSLARGQHQPQHF
TRBV6-5	TRBJ2-7	13	.	TRBD1	TGTGCCAGCAGTATCGTGGGACAGCTTGAGCAGTACTTC	CASSIVGQLEQYF
TRBV3-1/TRBV3-2	TRBJ2-7	14	.	TRBD1	TGTGCCAGCAGCCACCGGGACAGGGAGCACGAGCAGTACTTC	CASSHRDREHEQYF
TRBV19	TRBJ2-7	14	.	.	TGTGCCAGTAGTAGCACCTCGAGCTCCTACGAGCAGTACTTC	CASSSTSSSYEQYF
TRBV30	TRBJ1-2	13	.	TRBD1	TGTGCCTGGAGTGGACAGGGTCCTGGTGGCTACACCTTC	CAWSGQGPGGYTF
TRBV5-8	TRBJ1-4	16	.	.	TGTGCCAGCAGCTTGGGGCCAGGGGCAACTAATGAAAAACTGTTTTTT	CASSLGPGATNEKLFF
TRBV3-1/TRBV3-2	TRBJ2-5	14	.	.	TGTGCCAGCAGGACAACATCAGGGTCCGAGACCCAGTACTTC	CASRTTSGSETQYF
TRBV7-2	TRBJ1-5	18	.	TRBD1	TGTGCCAGCAGCTTATTGGCAGGGGGCGCATATAGCAATCAGCCCCAGCATTTT	CASSLLAGGAYSNQPQHF
TRBV6-2/TRBV6-3	TRBJ1-1	15	few	.	TGTGCCAGCAGTTACCCCCCCGACAGAACTGTAGAAGCTTTCTTT	CASSYPPDRTVEAFF
TRBV6-6	TRBJ1-6	14	.	.	TGTGCCAGCAGTTACTCGGAGGGGAATTCACCCCTCCACTTT	CASSYSEGNSPLHF
TRBV12-5	TRBJ2-7	16	.	.	TGTGCTAGTGGTCCTGTGGGGCAGGGGCTCACCTACGAGCAGTACTTC	CASGPVGQGLTYEQYF